A selection of T cell receptor beta chains follows, all from one sample in a study of CD8+CD57+ T cells in acquired aplastic anemia. TCRdb used MiXCR to reprocess the reads, holding one entry per CDR3 protein. The data hold roughly 120,000 distinct CDR3 sequences, with 50% to 60% observed a single time. Sequences were obtained from sorted CD4+, CD8+, or CD8+CD57+ T cells (not recorded which) from PBMCs. These receptor sequences come from a human donor with aplastic anemia. The CDR3 runs from the conserved cysteine through the conserved F or W. Fields, in order: J gene, V gene, D gene, clone size, CDR3 DNA, CDR3 protein. A D gene is named only where the DNA matches it firmly. A row's size may be missing; if present it is once, few, many or a size class.

TRBJ2-7,TRBV19,NA,NA,TGTGCCAGTACTCGGCGGGACGCGGCCTACGAGCAGTACTTC,CASTRRDAAYEQYF
TRBJ2-5,TRBV4-1,NA,NA,TGCGCCAGCAGCGACTCCTCGGCTAGCGCCCAAGAGACCCAGTACTTC,CASSDSSASAQETQYF
TRBJ2-3,TRBV7-9,TRBD1,NA,TGTGCCAGCGGACTCCACCGGGACAGCGAATATACGCAGTATTTT,CASGLHRDSEYTQYF
TRBJ2-7,TRBV6-5,NA,NA,TGTGCCAGCAGTTACCGGCCGTTCTACGAGCAGTACTTC,CASSYRPFYEQYF
TRBJ2-1,TRBV25-1,NA,many,TGTGCCAGCAGTGATGATACGGTACTTGGGCAGTTCTTC,CASSDDTVLGQFF
TRBJ2-7,TRBV25-1,NA,few,TGTGCCAGCAGTGCAAAGATCATTCCGGGCTACGAGCAGTACTTC,CASSAKIIPGYEQYF
TRBJ1-6,TRBV10-3,NA,NA,TGTGCCATCAGTAGGGACGGTTATTCACCCCTCCACTTT,CAISRDGYSPLHF
TRBJ2-7,TRBV7-3,NA,NA,TGTGCCAGCAGTCGCGACGGGAACTACGAGCAGTACTTC,CASSRDGNYEQYF
TRBJ1-2,TRBV12-3/TRBV12-4,NA,many,TGTGCCAGCCTAGGGGAGGTCAGGCAGGGAGGTAACTATGGCTACACCTTC,CASLGEVRQGGNYGYTF
TRBJ2-7,TRBV2,TRBD1,NA,TGTGCCAGCACTGAGGACAGGGGCTCCTACGAGCAGTACTTC,CASTEDRGSYEQYF
TRBJ2-7,TRBV10-3,TRBD2,NA,TGTGCCATCAGTAGCGGGGGGTACGAGCAGTACTTC,CAISSGGYEQYF
TRBJ2-3,TRBV7-8,TRBD2,many,TGTGCCAGCAGCCCGGGACTAGCGGGAGTAGATACGCAGTATTTT,CASSPGLAGVDTQYF
TRBJ2-3,TRBV6-1,TRBD2,NA,TGTGCCAGCGGTGAAGTTCCGGCGGGGGGGCAAGGCACAGATACGCAGTATTTT,CASGEVPAGGQGTDTQYF
TRBJ2-1,TRBV19,TRBD2,NA,TGTGCCAGTAGTATTCCTTGGACTAGCGGGACCTACAATGAGCAGTTCTTC,CASSIPWTSGTYNEQFF
TRBJ1-1,TRBV7-3,TRBD1,many,TGTGCCAGCAGCTTAGCAGGGGGCGGGAACACTGAAGCTTTCTTT,CASSLAGGGNTEAFF
TRBJ1-5,TRBV5-5,TRBD1,NA,TGTGCCAGCAGCGCCTCGGGGACAGGGAATCAGCCCCAGCATTTT,CASSASGTGNQPQHF
TRBJ2-7,TRBV12-3/TRBV12-4,NA,NA,TGTGCCAGCAGCCTAGCGTATGCATCCTACGAGCAGTACTTC,CASSLAYASYEQYF
TRBJ1-4,TRBV24-1,NA,NA,TGTGCCACCAGTGATTATGAAAAACTGTTTTTT,CATSDYEKLFF
TRBJ2-1,TRBV10-1,NA,NA,TGCGCCAGCAGTAATCAGCTAGCCACCACCTACAATGAGCAGTTCTTC,CASSNQLATTYNEQFF
TRBJ1-1,TRBV2,TRBD1,once,TGTGCCAGCAGCCCCCGGGACAGTTCGGCTGAAGCTTTCTTT,CASSPRDSSAEAFF
TRBJ1-6,TRBV10-3,NA,NA,TGTGCCATCAGTATATCGGGACTCAAGTATAATTCACCCCTCCACTTT,CAISISGLKYNSPLHF
TRBJ1-4,TRBV7-9,NA,NA,TGTGCCAGCACCTCCATAAGACAGAAACTGTTTTTT,CASTSIRQKLFF
TRBJ1-4,TRBV7-9,TRBD1,NA,TGTGCCAGCAGCTTAGAACAGGGGATGGGAGAAAAACTGTTTTTT,CASSLEQGMGEKLFF